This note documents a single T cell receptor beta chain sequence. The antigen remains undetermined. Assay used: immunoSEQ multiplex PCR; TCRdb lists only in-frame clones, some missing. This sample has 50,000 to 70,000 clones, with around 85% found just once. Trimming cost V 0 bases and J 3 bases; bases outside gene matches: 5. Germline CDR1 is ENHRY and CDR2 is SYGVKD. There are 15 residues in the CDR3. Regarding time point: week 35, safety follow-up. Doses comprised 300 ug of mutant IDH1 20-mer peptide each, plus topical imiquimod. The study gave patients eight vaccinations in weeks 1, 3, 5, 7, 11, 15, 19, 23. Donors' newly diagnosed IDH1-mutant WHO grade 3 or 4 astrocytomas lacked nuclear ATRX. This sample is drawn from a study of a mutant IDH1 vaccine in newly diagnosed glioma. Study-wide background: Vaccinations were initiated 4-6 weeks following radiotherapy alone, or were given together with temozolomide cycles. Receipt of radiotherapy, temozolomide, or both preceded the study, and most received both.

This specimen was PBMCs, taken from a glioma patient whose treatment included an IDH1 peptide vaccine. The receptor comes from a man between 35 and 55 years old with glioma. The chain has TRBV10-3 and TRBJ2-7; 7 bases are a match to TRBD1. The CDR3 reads CAISESGDSDYEQYF. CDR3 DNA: TGTGCCATCAGTGAGTCTGGGGACAGCGACTACGAGCAGTACTTC.